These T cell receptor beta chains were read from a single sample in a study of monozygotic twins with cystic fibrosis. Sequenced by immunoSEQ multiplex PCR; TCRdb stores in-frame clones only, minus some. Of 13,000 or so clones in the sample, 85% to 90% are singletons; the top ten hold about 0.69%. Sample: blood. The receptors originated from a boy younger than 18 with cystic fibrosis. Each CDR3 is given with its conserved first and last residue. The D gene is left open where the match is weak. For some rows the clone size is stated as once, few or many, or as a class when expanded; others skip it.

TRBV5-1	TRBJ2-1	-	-	CASSLEGNEQFF	TGCGCCAGCAGCTTGGAAGGGAATGAGCAGTTCTTC
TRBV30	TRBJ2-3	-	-	CAWSETDLFTDTQYF	TGTGCCTGGAGCGAAACGGACCTTTTTACAGATACGCAGTATTTT
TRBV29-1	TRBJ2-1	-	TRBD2	CSVEGFSGEYNEQFF	TGCAGCGTTGAAGGGTTTAGCGGGGAATACAATGAGCAGTTCTTC
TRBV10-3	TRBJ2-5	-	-	CAISDLGGETQYF	TGTGCCATCAGTGACCTGGGCGGAGAGACCCAGTACTTC
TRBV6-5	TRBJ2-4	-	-	CASSYDGSSGNIQYF	TGTGCCAGCAGTTACGATGGCTCAAGCGGAAACATTCAGTACTTC
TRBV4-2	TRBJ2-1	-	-	CASSQMTSSIYNEQFF	TGTGCCAGCAGCCAAATGACTAGTTCTATCTACAATGAGCAGTTCTTC
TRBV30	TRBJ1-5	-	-	CAWSGQPNQPQHF	TGTGCCTGGAGCGGACAGCCTAATCAGCCCCAGCATTTT
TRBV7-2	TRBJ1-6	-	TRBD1	CASSLGDRPFNSPLHF	TGTGCCAGCAGCTTAGGGGACAGGCCCTTCAATTCACCCCTCCACTTT
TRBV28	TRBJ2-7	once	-	CASSFGSGYEQYF	TGTGCCAGCAGTTTTGGGTCTGGCTACGAGCAGTACTTC
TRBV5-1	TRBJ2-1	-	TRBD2	CASSLYGGRNYNEQFF	TGCGCCAGCAGCTTGTACGGCGGGAGGAACTACAATGAGCAGTTCTTC
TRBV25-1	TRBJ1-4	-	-	CASSASLATNEKLFF	TGTGCCAGCAGTGCCTCACTGGCAACTAATGAAAAACTGTTTTTT
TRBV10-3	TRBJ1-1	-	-	CAIGGTAQPWETEAFF	TGTGCCATCGGGGGGACGGCACAACCATGGGAAACTGAAGCTTTCTTT
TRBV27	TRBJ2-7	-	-	CASSLRDMRDEQYF	TGTGCCAGCAGTTTACGGGACATGAGAGACGAGCAGTACTTC
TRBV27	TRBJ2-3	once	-	CASPSFTDTQYF	TGTGCCAGCCCGTCTTTCACAGATACGCAGTATTTT
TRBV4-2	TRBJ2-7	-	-	CASSQEGAGPYYEQYF	TGTGCCAGCAGCCAAGAAGGGGCGGGACCCTACTACGAGCAGTACTTC
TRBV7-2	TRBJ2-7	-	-	CASSLTHSSYEQYF	TGTGCCAGCAGCTTAACCCACAGTTCCTACGAGCAGTACTTC
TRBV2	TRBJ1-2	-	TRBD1	CASSRDRGQGYGYTF	TGTGCCAGCAGTAGGGACAGGGGGCAAGGATATGGCTACACCTTC
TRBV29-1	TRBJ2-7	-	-	CSVIYGQLYEQYF	TGCAGCGTTATATATGGGCAACTCTACGAGCAGTACTTC
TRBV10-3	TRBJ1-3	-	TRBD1	CAAAGQESGNTIYF	TGTGCTGCGGCCGGACAGGAGTCTGGAAACACCATATATTTT
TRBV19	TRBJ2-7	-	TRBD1	CASSTRTGLGEQYF	TGTGCCAGTAGTACGAGGACAGGGTTAGGGGAGCAGTACTTC
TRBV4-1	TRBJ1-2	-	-	CASSQGRRGSRGYTF	TGCGCCAGCAGCCAGGGACGTCGGGGGTCGCGTGGCTACACCTTC
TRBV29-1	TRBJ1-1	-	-	CSALTPGATEAFF	TGCAGCGCCCTAACACCTGGTGCGACTGAAGCTTTCTTT
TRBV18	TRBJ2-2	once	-	CASSPSGELFF	TGTGCCAGCTCACCGTCCGGGGAGCTGTTTTTT
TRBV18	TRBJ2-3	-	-	CASSPRLTGKASSTDTQYF	TGTGCCAGCTCACCACGTCTAACAGGGAAGGCAAGTAGCACAGATACGCAGTATTTT